Sequencing of this T cell receptor beta chain was carried out in a study of blood T cell repertoires in COVID-19. V was trimmed by 4 bases and J by 0 bases, leaving 12 bases between them. Germline-derived CDR1 and CDR2 are SGHTA and FQGNSA. The CDR3 length is 15 residues. The assay was immunoSEQ multiplex PCR, and TCRdb's table has in-frame clones only and misses some. The sample shows some 150,000 clones, approximately 85% of them seen only once. V usage is TRBV7-2 and J usage is TRBJ1-2; D is unclear. The sample comprised peripheral blood. The receptor was derived from a woman aged 60-70 years with COVID-19, enrolled during active disease. DNA of the CDR3: TGTGCCAGCAGCTCTACTACGGGTTCTAACTATGGCTACACCTTC. This translates into CASSSTTGSNYGYTF. Full variable domain (outside the CDR3, taken from reference TRBV7-2 and TRBJ1-2): GAGVSQSPSNKVTEKGKDVELRCDPISGHTALYWYRQSLGQGLEFLIYFQGNSAPDKSGLPSDRFSAERTGGSVSTLTIQRTQQEDSAVYLCASSSTTGSNYGYTFGSGTRLTVV.